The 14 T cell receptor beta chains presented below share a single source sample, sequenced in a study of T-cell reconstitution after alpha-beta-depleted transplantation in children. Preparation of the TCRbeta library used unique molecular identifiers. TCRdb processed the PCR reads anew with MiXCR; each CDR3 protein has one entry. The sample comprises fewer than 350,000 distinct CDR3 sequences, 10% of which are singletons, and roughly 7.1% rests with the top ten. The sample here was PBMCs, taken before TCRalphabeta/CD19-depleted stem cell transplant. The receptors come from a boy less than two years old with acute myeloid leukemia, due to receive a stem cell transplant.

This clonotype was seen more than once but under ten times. In DNA, the CDR3 is TGCAGCGTTGAAAGTCCGGACAGGGGAGATACGCAGTATTTT. Protein: CSVESPDRGDTQYF. J is TRBJ2-3 and V is TRBV29-1, with 9 positions matching TRBD1. The CDR3 has 14 residues. The junction had 5 bases not matched to a gene; V was cut back by 2 bases and J by 5 bases. From germline, CDR1 is SQVTM and CDR2 ANQGSEA.

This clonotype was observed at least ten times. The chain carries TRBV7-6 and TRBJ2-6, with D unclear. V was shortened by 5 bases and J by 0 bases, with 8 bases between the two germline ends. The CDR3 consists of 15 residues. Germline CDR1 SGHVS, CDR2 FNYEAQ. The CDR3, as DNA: TGTGCCAGCAGCCCAACGAGCTCTGGGGCCAACGTCCTGACTTTC. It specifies CASSPTSSGANVLTF.

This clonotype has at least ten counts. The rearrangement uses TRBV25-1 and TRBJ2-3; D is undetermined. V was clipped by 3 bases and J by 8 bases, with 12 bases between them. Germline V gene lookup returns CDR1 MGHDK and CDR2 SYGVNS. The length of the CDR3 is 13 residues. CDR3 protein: CASSDPSRVTQYF. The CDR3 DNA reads TGTGCCAGCAGTGATCCGTCCCGGGTTACGCAGTATTTT.

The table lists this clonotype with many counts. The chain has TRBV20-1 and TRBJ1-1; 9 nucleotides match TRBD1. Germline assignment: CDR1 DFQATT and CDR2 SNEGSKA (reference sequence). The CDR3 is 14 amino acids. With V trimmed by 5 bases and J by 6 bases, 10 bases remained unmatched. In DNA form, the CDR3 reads TGCAGTGCTGGAATACAGGGGGCAGAGGCTGAAGCTTTCTTT. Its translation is CSAGIQGAEAEAFF.

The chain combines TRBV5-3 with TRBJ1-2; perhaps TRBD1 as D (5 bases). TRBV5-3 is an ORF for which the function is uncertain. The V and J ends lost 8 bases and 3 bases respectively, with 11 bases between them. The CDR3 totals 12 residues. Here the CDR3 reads CARSPGHYGYTF. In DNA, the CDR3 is TGTGCCAGGAGCCCGGGACACTATGGCTACACCTTC.

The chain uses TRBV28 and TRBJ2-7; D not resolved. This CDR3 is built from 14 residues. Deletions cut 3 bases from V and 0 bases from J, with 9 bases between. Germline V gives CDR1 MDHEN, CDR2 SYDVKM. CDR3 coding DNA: TGTGCCAGCAGTTTTTTGGACCGCTCCTACGAGCAGTACTTC. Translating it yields CASSFLDRSYEQYF.

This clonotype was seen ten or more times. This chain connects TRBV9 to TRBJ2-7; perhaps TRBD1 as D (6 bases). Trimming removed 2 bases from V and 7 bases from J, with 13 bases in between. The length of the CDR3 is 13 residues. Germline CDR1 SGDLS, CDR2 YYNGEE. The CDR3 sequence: CASSVGQTGEQYF. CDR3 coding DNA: TGTGCCAGCAGCGTCGGACAAACAGGGGAGCAGTACTTC.

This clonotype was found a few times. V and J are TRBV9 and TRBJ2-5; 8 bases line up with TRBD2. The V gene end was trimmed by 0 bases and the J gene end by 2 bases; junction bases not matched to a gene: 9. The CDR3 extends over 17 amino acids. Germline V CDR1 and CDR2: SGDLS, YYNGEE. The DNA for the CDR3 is TGTGCCAGCAGCGTAGATCCAGCGGGGGAGCCTCAAGAGACCCAGTACTTC. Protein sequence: CASSVDPAGEPQETQYF.

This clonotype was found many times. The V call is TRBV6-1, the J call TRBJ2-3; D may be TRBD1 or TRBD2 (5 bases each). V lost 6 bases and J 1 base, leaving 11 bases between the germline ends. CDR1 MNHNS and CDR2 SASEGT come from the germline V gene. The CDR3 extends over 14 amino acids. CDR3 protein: CASSPVGGTDTQYF. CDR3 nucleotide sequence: TGTGCCAGCAGCCCCGTGGGGGGCACAGATACGCAGTATTTT.

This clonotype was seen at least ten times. DNA for the CDR3: TGTGCCAGCAGTCCCCGCGCCTACACAGATACGCAGTATTTT. This gives the protein CASSPRAYTDTQYF. The rearrangement links TRBV27 to TRBJ2-3; D gene unclear. Per germline, CDR1 MNHEY and CDR2 SMNVEV (reference sequence). The ends were cut back, 5 bases at V and 2 bases at J, with 11 bases in the middle. The CDR3 loop spans 14 amino acids.

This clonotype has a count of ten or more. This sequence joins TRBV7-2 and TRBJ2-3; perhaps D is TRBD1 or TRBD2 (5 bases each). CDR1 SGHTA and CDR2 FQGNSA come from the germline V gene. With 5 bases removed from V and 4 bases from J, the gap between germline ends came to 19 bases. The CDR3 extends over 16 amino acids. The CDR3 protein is CASSAAGASFPDTQYF. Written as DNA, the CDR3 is TGTGCCAGCAGCGCGGCTGGGGCTAGCTTCCCAGATACGCAGTATTTT. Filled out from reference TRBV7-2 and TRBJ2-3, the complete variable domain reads GAGVSQSPSNKVTEKGKDVELRCDPISGHTALYWYRQSLGQGLEFLIYFQGNSAPDKSGLPSDRFSAERTGGSVSTLTIQRTQQEDSAVYLCASSAAGASFPDTQYFGPGTRLTVL.

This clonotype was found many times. CDR3 DNA sequence: TGTGCCAGCAGCTTAGACGGGACGATACCCAATCTCCTCTACAATGAGCAGTTCTTC. Protein sequence: CASSLDGTIPNLLYNEQFF. This chain connects TRBV11-1 to TRBJ2-1; D possibly matches TRBD1 or TRBD2 (5 bases each). The CDR3 sequence is 19 residues long. CDR1 is SGHAT, CDR2 FQDESV, per germline (reference sequence). Between the trimmed V and J ends, which lost 1 base and 3 bases, there was a span of 22 bases.

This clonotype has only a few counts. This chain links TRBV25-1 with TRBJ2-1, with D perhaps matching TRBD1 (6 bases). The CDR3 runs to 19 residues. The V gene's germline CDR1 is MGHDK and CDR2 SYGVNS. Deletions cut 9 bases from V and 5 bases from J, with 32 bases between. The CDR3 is CARQPRPFPDSPEDNEQFF. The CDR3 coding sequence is TGTGCCAGGCAGCCCCGCCCGTTTCCGGACAGCCCAGAGGACAATGAGCAGTTCTTC.

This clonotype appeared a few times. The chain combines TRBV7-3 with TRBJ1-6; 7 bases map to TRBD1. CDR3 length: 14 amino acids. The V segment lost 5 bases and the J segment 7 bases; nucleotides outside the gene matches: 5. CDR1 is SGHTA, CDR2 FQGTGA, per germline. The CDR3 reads CASSMDRLNSPLHF. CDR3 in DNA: TGTGCCAGCAGCATGGACAGGCTGAATTCACCCCTCCACTTT.